The clone carrying this T cell receptor beta chain appeared a few times. The antigen remains unidentified. The record originates from a study of cytomegalovirus exposure and HLA in healthy donors. The study, taken as a whole, reports: Some V segments could not be told apart, so they were left out, TRBV6-2 and TRBV6-3 among them. Later analysis showed most CMV-associated TCR beta chains appearing HLA-restricted.

V was cut by 0 bases and J by 3 bases, with 8 bases left in between. Germline V gives CDR1 MGHRA, CDR2 YSYEKL. This CDR3 comprises 15 residues. A multiplex PCR was run with 60 Vbeta primers and 13 Jbeta primers. TCRdb's table, derived via immunoSEQ multiplex PCR, lists solely in-frame clones and lacks some. The sample includes approximately 100,000 clones, roughly 70% of them seen just once. What was sequenced was PBMCs. This rearrangement joins TRBV4-1 to TRBJ1-4, with D unresolved. This TCR was recovered from a man between 35 and 55 years old in good health and CMV-seropositive. Here the CDR3 reads CASSQDLGANEKLFF. Here the CDR3 DNA reads TGCGCCAGCAGCCAAGATCTCGGGGCTAATGAAAAACTGTTTTTT.